This note documents a single T cell receptor (beta chain) sequence. Antigen specificity is unknown. The protocol was immunoSEQ multiplex PCR, while the TCRdb copy is restricted to in-frame clones and leaves out a portion. The sample yields about 64,000 clones, roughly 89% seen once. The CDR3 runs to 16 residues. The V end lost 0 bases, the J end lost 5 bases, and 17 bases lay between the germline ends. Germline V gene sequence: CDR1 SGHRS, CDR2 YFSETQ. The record originates from a study of graft-versus-host responses after intestinal transplantation. Across the whole study: Each patient got anti-thymocyte globulin induction, then tacrolimus and steroids for around 3 years.

Study-wide findings and caveats: Circulating GvH clone levels at their peak were associated with HvG declines (early post-transplant). GvH clonotypes were identified within recipient marrow, with a subset emerging first in ileum or blood. Across patients carrying graft-donor T cell macrochimerism, allografts held high graft-versus-host to host-versus-graft clonal ratios.

This clonotype was obtained from a human patient who received an intestinal transplant, so some T cells may come from the graft donor. Sequenced here: bone marrow, sampled nearly 750 days after intestinal transplantation. The V call is TRBV5-1, the J call TRBJ1-1; a weak D match, TRBD1 (5 bases). CDR3 amino acids: CASSLGMGQGGTEAFF. CDR3 sequence (DNA): TGCGCCAGCAGCTTGGGTATGGGGCAGGGTGGAACTGAAGCTTTCTTT. The full variable domain, completed using reference TRBV5-1 and TRBJ1-1, is KAGVTQTPRYLIKTRGQQVTLSCSPISGHRSVSWYQQTPGQGLQFLFEYFSETQRNKGNFPGRFSGRQFSNSRSEMNVSTLELGDSALYLCASSLGMGQGGTEAFFGQGTRLTVV.